These 26 T cell receptor beta chains were sequenced from one sample in a study of blood T cell repertoires in COVID-19. Measured with immunoSEQ multiplex PCR; TCRdb has only the in-frame clones, and not every one. This table holds about 180,000 clones, approximately 83% found once. The sequencing sample was made of peripheral blood. These receptors were taken from a man aged 45-65 years with active or convalescent COVID-19.

The gene calls are TRBV7-2 and TRBJ1-2; the match to TRBD1 covers 10 bases. This CDR3 is 15 amino acids long. The V segment lost 4 bases and the J segment 1 base; nucleotides outside the gene matches: 3. Germline values: CDR1 SGHTA, CDR2 FQGNSA. The chain's CDR3 is CASSSRDRGNYGYTF. In DNA, the CDR3 is TGTGCCAGCAGCTCCCGGGACAGGGGTAACTATGGCTACACCTTC. The full variable domain, in which reference TRBV7-2 and TRBJ1-2 provide the parts outside the CDR3, is GAGVSQSPSNKVTEKGKDVELRCDPISGHTALYWYRQSLGQGLEFLIYFQGNSAPDKSGLPSDRFSAERTGGSVSTLTIQRTQQEDSAVYLCASSSRDRGNYGYTFGSGTRLTVV.

This clone was found many times. The rearrangement uses TRBV6-5 and TRBJ2-7, with D tentatively TRBD1 (6 bases). This CDR3 region has 14 residues. The V gene lost 7 bases and the J gene lost 2 bases, with 15 bases spanning the gap. Germline V gene sequence: CDR1 MNHEY, CDR2 SVGAGI. CDR3 protein: CASTLGPGAYEQYF. CDR3 DNA: TGTGCCAGCACCCTCGGGCCAGGGGCCTACGAGCAGTACTTC.

CDR3 loop: CASSGASQGEQYF. The CDR3, as DNA: TGCGCCAGCTCCGGGGCCTCCCAGGGGGAGCAGTACTTC. V and J are TRBV10-1 and TRBJ2-7; D possibly corresponds to TRBD1 (6 bases). The CDR3 loop spans 13 amino acids. Germline V CDR1 and CDR2: WNHNN, SYGVQD (reference sequence). V was shortened by 8 bases and J by 7 bases, with 18 bases between the two germline ends.

This chain uses TRBV30 with TRBJ1-5; no reliable D call. Germline assignment: CDR1 GTSNPN and CDR2 SVGIG (reference sequence). The CDR3 is 12 residues long. Deletions cut 0 bases from V and 12 bases from J, with 12 bases between. For the CDR3, the DNA is TGTGCCTGGAGTGTAGGAGGGCAAATCCAGCATTTT. Translated: CAWSVGGQIQHF.

This chain joins TRBV4-3 and TRBJ1-3; D is unresolved. Germline assignment: CDR1 LGHNA and CDR2 YSLEER. V shed 0 bases and J shed 4 bases, with 4 bases lying between them. This CDR3 has 13 amino acids. In nucleotides, the CDR3 is TGCGCCAGCAGCCAAGAAGAGGGAAACACCATATATTTT. This sequence encodes CASSQEEGNTIYF.

The CDR3 spells CASSLQQGTQETQYF. The CDR3 coding sequence is TGTGCCAGCAGCTTACAACAGGGGACCCAAGAGACCCAGTACTTC. The rearrangement joins TRBV11-2 to TRBJ2-5; the match to TRBD1 covers 7 bases. V was clipped by 2 bases and J by 1 base; unmatched bases: 4. The germline V gene encodes CDR1 SGHAT and CDR2 FQNNGV. The CDR3 is 15 amino acids.

The chain recombines TRBV19 with TRBJ1-5; possibly TRBD1 for D (6 bases). CDR3 length: 15 residues. From germline, CDR1 is LNHDA and CDR2 SQIVND (reference sequence). V dropped 4 bases and J dropped 2 bases, with 12 bases sitting between them. The CDR3 spells CASSRQESGNQPQHF. For the CDR3, the DNA is TGTGCCAGTAGTAGACAGGAATCAGGCAATCAGCCCCAGCATTTT.

J is TRBJ1-1 and V is TRBV29-1; TRBD1 matches at 7 bases. Trimming removed 8 bases from V and 3 bases from J; junction bases left unmatched: 9. The CDR3 covers 13 residues. Germline CDR1 is SQVTM and CDR2 is ANQGSEA. The chain's CDR3 is CSTHRGRDTEAFF. CDR3 coding DNA: TGCAGCACACATAGGGGGCGCGACACTGAAGCTTTCTTT. Full variable domain (rest looked up from reference TRBV29-1 and TRBJ1-1): SAVISQKPSRDICQRGTSLTIQCQVDSQVTMMFWYRQQPGQSLTLIATANQGSEATYESGFVIDKFPISRPNLTFSTLTVSNMSPEDSSIYLCSTHRGRDTEAFFGQGTRLTVV.

As to this clone: Other DNA sequences of this sample code for an identical CDR3. The chain links TRBV30 to TRBJ1-6, with 10 nucleotides matching TRBD1. Per the germline V gene, CDR1 is GTSNPN and CDR2 is SVGIG (reference sequence). The trim removed 1 base at V and 7 bases at J, leaving 1 base unmatched. CDR3 length: 14 amino acids. The DNA for the CDR3 is TGTGCCTGGAGTGGGGGACAGGGGAATTCACCCCTCCACTTT. Translated, it gives CAWSGGQGNSPLHF.

This chain joins TRBV28 and TRBJ2-5; TRBD1 is a possible D gene (5 bases). This CDR3 region has 17 residues. Per germline, CDR1 MDHEN and CDR2 SYDVKM. With 3 bases removed from V and 5 bases from J, the gap between germline ends came to 22 bases. CDR3 sequence reads: CASSLPMGRVVWETQYF. The CDR3 DNA reads TGTGCCAGCAGTTTGCCTATGGGCAGGGTGGTATGGGAGACCCAGTACTTC.

The V call is TRBV9, the J call TRBJ2-1; D gene ambiguous. The CDR3 runs 16 residues. Germline V CDR1 and CDR2: SGDLS, YYNGEE. V lost 4 bases and J 0 bases, leaving 14 bases between the germline ends. CDR3 residues: CASSPVRGSSYNEQFF. In nucleotides, the CDR3 is TGTGCCAGCAGCCCCGTTCGCGGTAGCTCCTACAATGAGCAGTTCTTC. The complete variable domain, with remaining parts taken from reference TRBV9 and TRBJ2-1, reads DSGVTQTPKHLITATGQRVTLRCSPRSGDLSVYWYQQSLDQGLQFLIQYYNGEERAKGNILERFSAQQFPDLHSELNLSSLELGDSALYFCASSPVRGSSYNEQFFGPGTRLTVL.

The chain links TRBV11-3 to TRBJ2-2, with 9 bases that match TRBD1. Germline V gives CDR1 SGHNT, CDR2 YENEEA. V gave up 5 bases and J gave up 4 bases; unmatched junction bases: 2. The CDR3 is 14 amino acids. CDR3 DNA: TGTGCCAGCAGCGTACAGGGGGCCACCGGGGAGCTGTTTTTT. It is translated as CASSVQGATGELFF.

CDR3 region: CASTQGRANQPQHF. The CDR3 coding sequence is TGTGCCAGTACCCAAGGCAGGGCAAATCAGCCCCAGCATTTT. V usage is TRBV19 and J usage is TRBJ1-5, with D maybe TRBD1 (5 bases). The germline gives CDR1 LNHDA, CDR2 SQIVND (reference sequence). The V end was cut by 7 bases, the J end by 4 bases, with 14 bases between. The CDR3 sequence is 14 residues long.

The chain combines TRBV11-2 with TRBJ1-1; 7 bases fit TRBD1. CDR1 and CDR2 from the germline V gene are SGHAT and FQNNGV. V lost 5 bases and J lost 2; bases outside the gene matches: 5. The CDR3 contains 14 residues. The CDR3 coding sequence is TGTGCCAGCAGCACCTGGGACAGAAACACTGAAGCTTTCTTT. Its protein product is CASSTWDRNTEAFF.

The J gene is TRBJ2-7, the V gene TRBV7-4; D is perhaps TRBD2 (6 bases). Germline assignment: CDR1 SGHVT and CDR2 SQSDAQ. Trimming took 4 bases from V and 1 from J, leaving 14 bases between them. This CDR3 comprises 15 residues. The CDR3 nucleotides are TGTGCCAGCAGCTGGAGGAGGGTCCCTTCCTACGAGCAGTACTTC. Translating gives CASSWRRVPSYEQYF.

The genes are TRBV19 and TRBJ1-5; D is possibly TRBD1 (5 bases). The CDR3 has 15 residues. CDR1 is LNHDA, CDR2 SQIVND, per germline (reference sequence). Trimming shortened V by 4 bases and J by 0 bases, and 10 bases separated the two germline ends. CDR3 region: CASSKQDFSNQPQHF. As DNA, the CDR3 is TGTGCCAGTAGTAAACAGGATTTTAGCAATCAGCCCCAGCATTTT.

The rearrangement uses TRBV2 and TRBJ2-7; the D is unclear. From germline, CDR1 is SNHLY and CDR2 FYNNEI. Trimming stripped 2 bases from V and 3 bases from J, with 5 bases between. The CDR3 contains 12 residues. The CDR3 here is CASSEYSYEQYF. The CDR3 coding sequence is TGTGCCAGCAGTGAATACAGCTACGAGCAGTACTTC. The full variable domain, with the rest looked up from reference TRBV2 and TRBJ2-7, is EPEVTQTPSHQVTQMGQEVILRCVPISNHLYFYWYRQILGQKVEFLVSFYNNEISEKSEIFDDQFSVERPDGSNFTLKIRSTKLEDSAMYFCASSEYSYEQYFGPGTRLTVT.

V is TRBV28 and J is TRBJ2-7; unclear D gene. Trimming pared 5 bases from V and 6 bases from J, leaving 17 bases between. Germline V gene sequence: CDR1 MDHEN, CDR2 SYDVKM. This CDR3 is 14 amino acids long. CDR3 DNA: TGTGCCAGCAGTAAAGGCCCTTTAGCCCTCGAGCAGTACTTC. As protein: CASSKGPLALEQYF.

The rearrangement joins TRBV10-1 to TRBJ1-5; 8 positions agree with TRBD1. Trimming took 2 bases from V and 3 from J; bases not matched to a gene: 6. The CDR3 runs 16 residues. Germline V gives CDR1 WNHNN, CDR2 SYGVQD (reference sequence). Here the CDR3 DNA reads TGCGCCAGCAGTGAGCCAGACAGGGGCCCCAATCAGCCCCAGCATTTT. It translates to CASSEPDRGPNQPQHF.

The chain carries TRBV28 and TRBJ1-2; tentative D call: TRBD1 (6 bases). The CDR3 totals 15 residues. The germline V gene has CDR1 MDHEN and CDR2 SYDVKM. V lost 3 bases, J lost 4 bases, and 15 bases lay in between. In DNA form, the CDR3 reads TGTGCCAGCAGTTTTTCTGGGGGCGAAGCCTATGGCTACACCTTC. Encoded protein: CASSFSGGEAYGYTF.

The gene calls are TRBV5-1 and TRBJ1-1, with D possibly matching TRBD1 (5 bases). The CDR3 runs to 15 residues. The germline V gene has CDR1 SGHRS and CDR2 YFSETQ. The V and J ends lost 0 bases and 4 bases respectively, with 13 bases between them. Here the CDR3 reads CASSLGSWGGTEAFF. The CDR3 coding sequence is TGCGCCAGCAGCTTGGGGAGTTGGGGGGGCACTGAAGCTTTCTTT.

The J gene is TRBJ2-5, the V gene TRBV6-5, with D tentatively TRBD1 (7 bases). The CDR3 loop spans 14 amino acids. Germline-derived CDR1 and CDR2 are MNHEY and SVGAGI. Trimming left V 5 bases short and J 2 bases short, with 12 bases between. This CDR3 is CASSQTGRQETQYF. For the CDR3, the DNA is TGTGCCAGCAGTCAGACAGGGAGGCAAGAGACCCAGTACTTC.

V usage is TRBV6-5 and J usage is TRBJ1-2, with 8 bases fitting TRBD1. Germline CDR1 reads MNHEY; CDR2 reads SVGAGI. J was trimmed by 2 bases and V by 6 bases; bases with no gene match: 5. The CDR3 totals 14 residues. The CDR3, as DNA: TGTGCCAGCAGGTCACAGGGGGTAAACTATGGCTACACCTTC. It specifies CASRSQGVNYGYTF.

Of note for this clone: The same CDR3 also results from other DNA sequences found in this sample. The chain has TRBV3-1 (or the pseudogene TRBV3-2) and TRBJ1-6; no reliable D call. Trimming left V 1 base short and J 8 bases short, with 9 bases between. The germline gives CDR1 LGHDT, CDR2 YNNKEL (reference sequence). CDR3 length: 14 amino acids. CDR3 protein: CASSQGWGDSPLHF. CDR3 DNA sequence: TGTGCCAGCAGCCAAGGGTGGGGAGATTCACCCCTCCACTTT.

The chain links TRBV2 to TRBJ1-2, with a possible D match to TRBD1 (6 bases). The CDR3 totals 15 residues. Germline assignment: CDR1 SNHLY and CDR2 FYNNEI. V shed 6 bases and J shed 5 bases, with 19 bases lying between them. The CDR3: CASRDLQGITYGYTF. The CDR3 coding sequence is TGTGCCAGCAGAGACCTTCAGGGGATCACTTATGGCTACACCTTC.

This clone was observed once. The J gene is TRBJ1-2, the V gene TRBV27; tentative D call: TRBD1 (6 bases). Between the trimmed V and J ends, which lost 6 bases and 3 bases, there was a span of 23 bases. CDR1 is MNHEY, CDR2 SMNVEV, per germline (reference sequence). The CDR3 loop spans 17 amino acids. The CDR3 region is CASSSGRGATTYYGYTF. The CDR3 DNA reads TGTGCCAGCAGCTCCGGGAGGGGGGCTACCACATACTATGGCTACACCTTC.